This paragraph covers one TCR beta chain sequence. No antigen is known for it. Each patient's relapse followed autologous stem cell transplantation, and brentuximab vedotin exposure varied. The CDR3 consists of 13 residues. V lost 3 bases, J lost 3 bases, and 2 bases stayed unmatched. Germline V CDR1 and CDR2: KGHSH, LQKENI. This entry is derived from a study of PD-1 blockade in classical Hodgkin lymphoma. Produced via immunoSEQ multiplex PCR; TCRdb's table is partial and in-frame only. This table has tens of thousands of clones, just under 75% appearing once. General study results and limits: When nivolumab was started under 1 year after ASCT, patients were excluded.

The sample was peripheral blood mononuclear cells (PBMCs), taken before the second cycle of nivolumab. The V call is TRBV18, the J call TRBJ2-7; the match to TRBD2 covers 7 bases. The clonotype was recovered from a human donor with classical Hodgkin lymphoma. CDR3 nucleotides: TGTGCCAGCTCACCTCGGGACTACTACGAGCAGTACTTC. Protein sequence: CASSPRDYYEQYF. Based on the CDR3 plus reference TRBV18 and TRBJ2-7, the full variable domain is NAGVMQNPRHLVRRRGQEARLRCSPMKGHSHVYWYRQLPEEGLKFMVYLQKENIIDESGMPKERFSAEFPKEGPSILRIQQVVRGDSAAYFCASSPRDYYEQYFGPGTRLTVT.